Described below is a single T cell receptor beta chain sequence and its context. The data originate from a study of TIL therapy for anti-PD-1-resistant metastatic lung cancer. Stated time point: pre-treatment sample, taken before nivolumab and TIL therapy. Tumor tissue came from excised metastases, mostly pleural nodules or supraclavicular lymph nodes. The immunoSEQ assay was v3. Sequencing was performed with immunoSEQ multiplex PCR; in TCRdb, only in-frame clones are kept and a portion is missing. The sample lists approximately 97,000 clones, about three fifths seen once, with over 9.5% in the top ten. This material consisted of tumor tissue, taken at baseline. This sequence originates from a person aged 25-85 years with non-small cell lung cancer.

The CDR3, as DNA: TGTGCCAGTAGTCTCGTGGGGTTTCAGCCCCAGCATTTT. It specifies CASSLVGFQPQHF. This chain links TRBV19 with TRBJ1-5; D gene unclear. The CDR3 extends over 13 amino acids. Deletions cut 5 bases from V and 6 bases from J, with 11 bases between. Germline V gene lookup returns CDR1 LNHDA and CDR2 SQIVND (reference sequence).